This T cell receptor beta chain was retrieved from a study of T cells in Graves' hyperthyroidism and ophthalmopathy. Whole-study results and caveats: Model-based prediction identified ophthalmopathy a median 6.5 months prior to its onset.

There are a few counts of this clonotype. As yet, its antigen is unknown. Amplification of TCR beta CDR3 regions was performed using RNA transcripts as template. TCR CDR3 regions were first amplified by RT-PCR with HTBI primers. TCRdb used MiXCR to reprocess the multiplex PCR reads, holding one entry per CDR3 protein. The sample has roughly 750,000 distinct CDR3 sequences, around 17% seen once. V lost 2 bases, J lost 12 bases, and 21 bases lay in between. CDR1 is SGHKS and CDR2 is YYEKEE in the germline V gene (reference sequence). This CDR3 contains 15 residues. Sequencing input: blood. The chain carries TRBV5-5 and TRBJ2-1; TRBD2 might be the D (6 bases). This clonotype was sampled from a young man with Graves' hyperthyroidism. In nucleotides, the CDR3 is TGTGCCAGCAGCTTCAGACTAGATGTTGCGGTGGGGCAGTTCTTC. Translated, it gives CASSFRLDVAVGQFF.